This is a list of T cell receptor beta chains from one sample in a study of blood T cell repertoires in COVID-19. The data were produced by immunoSEQ multiplex PCR, yet TCRdb's version contains in-frame clones alone and is incomplete. The sample records roughly 250,000 clones, 80% to 90% being singletons. The sequencing input was peripheral blood. The receptor source for this set is a woman aged 70-85 years with acute or convalescent COVID-19. Both conserved end residues are trimmed from each CDR3.

J gene,CDR3 length,V gene,CDR3 protein
TRBJ2-3,13,TRBV4-2,ASSHASGGADTQY
TRBJ1-6,9,TRBV19,ASVDRAALH
TRBJ2-3,13,TRBV7-6,ATGLAGELTDTQY
TRBJ1-1,11,TRBV5-4,ASSLRQNTEAF
TRBJ1-2,17,TRBV15,ATSRGGTGGTPLIYGYT
TRBJ1-5,14,TRBV28,ASKSPGQGVTQPQH
TRBJ2-1,11,TRBV18,ASSRAEYNEQF
TRBJ2-5,13,TRBV5-1,ASSLGTGLSETQY
TRBJ1-2,14,TRBV7-9,ASSLTSTVHFYGYT
TRBJ1-3,13,TRBV7-9,ASSRTGGIGNTIY
TRBJ2-7,12,TRBV15,ATSRDLGGYEQY
TRBJ1-2,15,TRBV4-2,ASSQDPGQPTNYGYT
TRBJ2-7,15,TRBV7-6,ASSPRGLAGGSYEQY
TRBJ2-5,11,TRBV5-1,ASSLQGEETQY
TRBJ2-1,14,TRBV4-1,ASSQETGANYNEQF
TRBJ2-3,13,TRBV5-1,ASSLVSKSTDTQY
TRBJ2-7,13,TRBV6-1,ASSEEGLAQIEQY
TRBJ2-7,13,TRBV14,ASSQGPQSSYEQY
TRBJ2-2,13,TRBV4-3,ASSVGTGRSGELF
TRBJ1-1,11,TRBV7-2,ASSFRGATEAF
TRBJ1-3,11,TRBV12-3/TRBV12-4,ASRRPVVNTIY
TRBJ1-1,15,TRBV5-1,ASSLLPTGAGNTEAF
TRBJ1-3,13,TRBV7-6,ASSLTGPSGNTIY
TRBJ1-3,14,TRBV4-2,ASSQERPHSGNTIY
TRBJ1-2,12,TRBV28,ASRPGTDHYGYT
TRBJ2-6,14,TRBV4-3,ASSHNDRAGANVLT
TRBJ1-6,13,TRBV5-1,ASSAMGQTNSPLH
TRBJ1-6,11,TRBV14,ASSQQGNSPLH
TRBJ1-1,14,TRBV18,ASSPPGQPLNTEAF
TRBJ1-2,12,TRBV18,ASSPSTDHYGYT